These 10 T cell receptor beta chains were sequenced from one sample in a study of blood T cell repertoires in COVID-19. TCRdb keeps only in-frame clones here, not all; method: immunoSEQ multiplex PCR. The table has 65,000 or so clones, roughly 87% seen once. The sample was peripheral blood. Receptors were obtained from a human donor with acute or convalescent COVID-19. The donor label of this sample is uncertain.

As to this clone: Distinct nucleotide sequences in the sample also encode this CDR3. The genes are TRBV19 and TRBJ2-3, with TRBD2 identical over 8 bases. The CDR3 loop spans 14 amino acids. Germline CDR1 LNHDA, CDR2 SQIVND (reference sequence). V lost 7 bases to trimming and J lost 0 bases; unmatched junction nucleotides: 3. The CDR3 here is CASTGLASTDTQYF. CDR3 DNA: TGTGCCAGTACCGGACTAGCTAGCACAGATACGCAGTATTTT.

The genes are TRBV28 and TRBJ1-1, with 7 bases lining up with TRBD1. After removal of 3 bases from V and 6 bases from J, the junction contained 10 bases not matched to a gene. From germline, CDR1 is MDHEN and CDR2 SYDVKM. The CDR3 is 15 residues long. CDR3 DNA sequence: TGTGCCAGCAGTTTTCAATTGAGAGGGGGCCCTGAAGCTTTCTTT. Protein: CASSFQLRGGPEAFF.

The chain employs TRBV20-1 and TRBJ2-5; D gene unclear. CDR1 and CDR2 (germline): DFQATT, SNEGSKA (reference sequence). There are 11 residues in the CDR3. The ends were cut back, 7 bases at V and 5 bases at J, with 11 bases in the middle. The CDR3, as DNA: TGCAGTGTTCTGGCCCCGGAGACCCAGTACTTC. The encoded protein is CSVLAPETQYF.

The chain joins TRBV6-5 to TRBJ2-7; perhaps TRBD1 as D (6 bases). Trimming took 5 bases from V and 1 from J, leaving 9 bases between them. CDR3 length equals 13 residues. Per germline, CDR1 MNHEY and CDR2 SVGAGI. Here the CDR3 DNA reads TGTGCCAGCAGTCGACAGGAATCCTACGAGCAGTACTTC. Protein: CASSRQESYEQYF.

The chain employs TRBV30 and TRBJ2-5; a weak D match, TRBD1 (6 bases). The length of the CDR3 is 11 residues. The V end was cut by 1 base, the J end by 7 bases, with 7 bases between. CDR1 and CDR2 from the germline V gene are GTSNPN and SVGIG (reference sequence). CDR3 DNA: TGTGCCTGGAGTGCCAGGGGGACCCAGTACTTC. It translates to CAWSARGTQYF.

The V call is TRBV5-8, the J call TRBJ2-1; a weak D match, TRBD1 (6 bases). Germline V gene lookup returns CDR1 SGHTS and CDR2 YDEGEE. The V end lost 2 bases, the J end lost 3 bases, and 12 bases lay between the germline ends. The CDR3 sequence is 15 residues long. In nucleotides, the CDR3 is TGTGCCAGCAGCTTAGGACAGAACCTCTACAATGAGCAGTTCTTC. As protein: CASSLGQNLYNEQFF.

J is TRBJ2-2 and V is TRBV7-3, with TRBD2 matching over 9 bases. From germline, CDR1 is SGHTA and CDR2 FQGTGA. Losses at the gene ends were 3 bases for V and 4 bases for J; bases not matched to a gene: 3. The CDR3 has 15 residues. CDR3 sequence: CASSFYSGSTGELFF. CDR3 sequence (DNA): TGTGCCAGCAGCTTTTATAGCGGGAGCACCGGGGAGCTGTTTTTT. Complete variable domain (other parts from reference TRBV7-3 and TRBJ2-2): GAGVSQTPSNKVTEKGKYVELRCDPISGHTALYWYRQSLGQGPEFLIYFQGTGAADDSGLPNDRFFAVRPEGSVSTLKIQRTERGDSAVYLCASSFYSGSTGELFFGEGSRLTVL.

The chain is built from TRBV19 and TRBJ1-1; 7 bases are shared with TRBD1. The CDR3 spans 13 residues. With V trimmed by 9 bases and J by 1 base, 5 bases remained unmatched. Germline CDR1 reads LNHDA; CDR2 reads SQIVND (reference sequence). The CDR3 reads CARYRDRNTEAFF. The CDR3 DNA is TGTGCCAGATACAGGGACAGGAACACTGAAGCTTTCTTT. Together with reference TRBV19 and TRBJ1-1, the CDR3 gives the full variable domain: DGGITQSPKYLFRKEGQNVTLSCEQNLNHDAMYWYRQDPGQGLRLIYYSQIVNDFQKGDIAEGYSVSREKKESFPLTVTSAQKNPTAFYLCARYRDRNTEAFFGQGTRLTVV.

This rearrangement joins TRBV30 to TRBJ2-2; possible D gene TRBD2, 7 bases. Trimming shortened V by 5 bases and J by 4 bases, and 17 bases separated the two germline ends. This CDR3 comprises 15 residues. Germline assignment: CDR1 GTSNPN and CDR2 SVGIG (reference sequence). CDR3 in DNA: TGTGCCTGGGGGGGGGCCCAGGGGCTCACCGGGGAGCTGTTTTTT. Protein sequence: CAWGGAQGLTGELFF.

In this sample, this clone turned up once. The chain employs TRBV7-3 and TRBJ2-2, with D unclear. The CDR3 contains 15 residues. Trimming pared 0 bases from V and 4 bases from J, leaving 9 bases between. Germline values: CDR1 SGHTA, CDR2 FQGTGA. The CDR3 loop reads CASSLTPGRTGELFF. Written as DNA, the CDR3 is TGTGCCAGCAGCTTAACCCCGGGTCGCACCGGGGAGCTGTTTTTT.